Following are 26 T cell receptor beta chains from one sample sequenced in a study of blood T cell repertoires in COVID-19 (dated by TCRdb to 2020 to 2022). The method behind the library was the immunoSEQ multiplex PCR assay. TCRdb retrieved this table from immuneACCESS and kept in-frame rearrangements only. Not all clones are present; in checked studies, unresolved V genes account for under half, and no reason is known for the remainder. This sample lists about 32,000 clones; approximately 95% were detected once. The top ten clonotypes cover 0.92% of the sample. The sequenced material came from peripheral blood. The receptors derive from a male donor with active COVID-19.

The chain has TRBV7-2 and TRBJ2-7, with a tentative D call TRBD2 (6 bases). Trimming pared 3 bases from V and 6 bases from J, leaving 15 bases between. This CDR3 has 14 residues. The germline V gene has CDR1 SGHTA and CDR2 FQGNSA. The chain's CDR3 is CASSFDQAGGEQYF. CDR3 bases: TGTGCCAGCAGCTTTGACCAAGCGGGTGGCGAGCAGTACTTC.

The chain combines TRBV9 with TRBJ2-3, with D perhaps TRBD2 (5 bases). The germline CDR1 and CDR2 sequences are SGDLS and YYNGEE. This CDR3 has 14 amino acids. Trimming cost V 0 bases and J 6 bases, with 11 bases left between them. The CDR3 here is CASSVAEGRDTQYF. The DNA for the CDR3 is TGTGCCAGCAGCGTAGCTGAGGGAAGGGATACGCAGTATTTT.

The DNA for the CDR3 is TGCAGCGTTGTTCGAGCGAGCGGGGGCTCCTACGAGCAGTACTTC. It codes for CSVVRASGGSYEQYF. The rearrangement links TRBV29-1 to TRBJ2-7, with 8 bases that match TRBD2. In germline, CDR1 is SQVTM, CDR2 ANQGSEA. V was clipped by 4 bases and J by 0 bases; unmatched bases: 8. There are 15 residues in the CDR3.

The J gene is TRBJ2-7, the V gene TRBV3-1 (or the pseudogene TRBV3-2); D perhaps matches TRBD1 (5 bases). CDR1 and CDR2 (germline): LGHDT, YNNKEL (reference sequence). Trimming removed 1 base at V and 6 bases at J, with 10 bases between. The CDR3 is 13 residues long. The DNA of the CDR3 is TGTGCCAGCAGCCAAGGGGGCTCCGGCGAGCAGTACTTC. Its protein is CASSQGGSGEQYF.

This clone was observed a single time. The chain employs TRBV10-3 and TRBJ2-7, with no clear D. This CDR3 has 13 amino acids. The V gene lost 6 bases and the J gene lost 3 bases, with 12 bases spanning the gap. Germline-derived CDR1 and CDR2 are ENHRY and SYGVKD. CDR3 nucleotide sequence: TGTGCCATCAGCGACTCGCCGGGCTACGAGCAGTACTTC. Its protein is CAISDSPGYEQYF.

The chain uses TRBV9 and TRBJ2-7; D possibly corresponds to TRBD1 (5 bases). The CDR3 sequence is 15 residues long. Between the trimmed V and J ends, which lost 3 bases and 2 bases, there was a span of 15 bases. CDR1 SGDLS and CDR2 YYNGEE come from the germline V gene. CDR3 amino acids: CASSASGIMTYEQYF. The CDR3 region has the DNA TGTGCCAGCAGCGCCTCAGGGATAATGACCTACGAGCAGTACTTC.

The chain recombines TRBV5-1 with TRBJ1-4; 8 bases align to TRBD1. CDR1 and CDR2 (germline): SGHRS, YFSETQ. This CDR3 spans 15 amino acids. Trimming cost V 4 bases and J 8 bases; bases outside gene matches: 10. The CDR3 sequence is CASSTRQGRSEKLFF. CDR3 DNA: TGCGCCAGCAGCACCCGACAGGGGAGATCCGAAAAACTGTTTTTT.

The chain combines TRBV3-1 (or the pseudogene TRBV3-2) with TRBJ2-5; TRBD2 matches 11 bases. Germline V gene lookup returns CDR1 LGHDT and CDR2 YNNKEL (reference sequence). Trimming cost V 1 base and J 5 bases; bases outside gene matches: 0. The CDR3 length is 14 residues. In DNA, the CDR3 is TGTGCCAGCAGCCAAGGGACTAGCGGGGAGACCCAGTACTTC. Encoded protein: CASSQGTSGETQYF.

This rearrangement joins TRBV6-5 to TRBJ1-5; D is perhaps TRBD1 (5 bases). V gave up 6 bases and J gave up 3 bases, with 12 bases separating them. The CDR3 is made up of 14 amino acids. CDR1 and CDR2 from the germline V gene are MNHEY and SVGAGI. The CDR3 loop reads CASRATGNNQPQHF. In DNA form, the CDR3 reads TGTGCCAGCAGGGCCACAGGTAACAATCAGCCCCAGCATTTT.

In this sample, this clone turned up once. V and J are TRBV7-2 and TRBJ1-4; 7 bases fit TRBD1. CDR1 is SGHTA, CDR2 FQGNSA, per germline. J gave up 4 bases and V 0 bases, and 5 bases lay outside the gene matches. This CDR3 spans 16 amino acids. CDR3 in amino acids: CASSLATGQRNEKLFF. As DNA, the CDR3 is TGTGCCAGCAGCTTAGCGACGGGACAGCGTAATGAAAAACTGTTTTTT.

CDR3 sequence reads: CASSSGTVNSPLHF. The CDR3, as DNA: TGTGCCAGCAGCTCCGGGACAGTCAATTCACCCCTCCACTTT. The chain uses TRBV6-4 and TRBJ1-6, with 7 bases aligning to TRBD1. The trim removed 6 bases at V and 7 bases at J, leaving 6 bases unmatched. The CDR3 has 14 residues. Per germline, CDR1 MRHNA and CDR2 SNTAGT.

This sequence joins TRBV7-9 and TRBJ2-5; 7 nucleotides agree with TRBD1. Germline values: CDR1 SEHNR, CDR2 FQNEAQ (reference sequence). Trimming cost V 6 bases and J 1 base; bases outside gene matches: 5. CDR3 size: 14 residues. The CDR3 sequence is CASRTGTVQETQYF. CDR3 bases: TGTGCCAGCAGAACCGGGACAGTCCAAGAGACCCAGTACTTC. Full variable domain (rest looked up from reference TRBV7-9 and TRBJ2-5): DTGVSQNPRHKITKRGQNVTFRCDPISEHNRLYWYRQTLGQGPEFLTYFQNEAQLEKSRLLSDRFSAERPKGSFSTLEIQRTEQGDSAMYLCASRTGTVQETQYFGPGTRLLVL.

The chain is built from TRBV27 and TRBJ2-6, with 10 bases that match TRBD2. The CDR3 spans 20 residues. Trimming removed 4 bases from V and 0 bases from J; junction bases left unmatched: 12. CDR1 and CDR2 (germline): MNHEY, SMNVEV (reference sequence). The CDR3 DNA reads TGTGCCAGCAGTTCATACCTTCGGACTAGCGGATACTCTGGGGCCAACGTCCTGACTTTC. This encodes CASSSYLRTSGYSGANVLTF.

In DNA form, the CDR3 reads TGCGCCAGCAGCGGACAAAGAGAGGTCACCTACAATGAGCAGTTCTTC. Its translation is CASSGQREVTYNEQFF. This sequence joins TRBV5-1 and TRBJ2-1; possible D gene TRBD1, 5 bases. Germline values: CDR1 SGHRS, CDR2 YFSETQ. The CDR3 extends over 16 amino acids. V was shortened by 4 bases and J by 2 bases, with 16 bases between the two germline ends.

The rearrangement links TRBV10-3 to TRBJ1-2; D is perhaps TRBD1 (5 bases). Germline V CDR1 and CDR2: ENHRY, SYGVKD. With 3 bases removed from V and 1 base from J, the gap between germline ends came to 12 bases. The CDR3 consists of 15 residues. CDR3 bases: TGTGCCATCAGTGACTTGACAGTTAGTAACTATGGCTACACCTTC. It encodes CAISDLTVSNYGYTF.

The chain links TRBV5-1 to TRBJ2-3; TRBD1 agrees at 7 bases. The V and J ends lost 0 bases and 8 bases, in that order; junction bases with no gene match: 9. Germline values: CDR1 SGHRS, CDR2 YFSETQ. The CDR3 has 15 amino acids. The CDR3 DNA sequence: TGCGCCAGCAGCTTGGTATCAGGGGGTGGCGGTACGCAGTATTTT. Its protein is CASSLVSGGGGTQYF.

The genes are TRBV19 and TRBJ2-5; 8 bases agree with TRBD1. V shed 6 bases, J shed 1 base, and the junction held 7 bases outside the gene matches. The CDR3 is 15 amino acids. Germline loops: CDR1 LNHDA, CDR2 SQIVND (reference sequence). The CDR3 spells CASRRQGRFQETQYF. Here the CDR3 DNA reads TGTGCCAGTAGGAGACAGGGGAGGTTCCAAGAGACCCAGTACTTC. Complete variable domain (other parts from reference TRBV19 and TRBJ2-5): DGGITQSPKYLFRKEGQNVTLSCEQNLNHDAMYWYRQDPGQGLRLIYYSQIVNDFQKGDIAEGYSVSREKKESFPLTVTSAQKNPTAFYLCASRRQGRFQETQYFGPGTRLLVL.

The chain is built from TRBV27 and TRBJ1-3; D gene unclear. The CDR3 sequence is 15 residues long. Trimming removed 4 bases at V and 0 bases at J, with 10 bases between. The V gene's germline CDR1 is MNHEY and CDR2 SMNVEV (reference sequence). The CDR3 reads CASSSARGSGNTIYF. The CDR3 nucleotides read TGTGCCAGCAGTTCCGCTCGGGGCTCTGGAAACACCATATATTTT.

The V call is TRBV27, the J call TRBJ1-1; tentatively, D is TRBD1 (5 bases). V was trimmed by 5 bases and J by 7 bases, leaving 14 bases between them. The CDR3 has 13 amino acids. CDR1 is MNHEY, CDR2 SMNVEV, per germline (reference sequence). For the CDR3, the DNA is TGTGCCAGCAGTCCGCGACTAGACAGTGAAGCTTTCTTT. Its translation is CASSPRLDSEAFF.

The gene calls are TRBV11-3 and TRBJ2-7, with D possibly being TRBD2 (5 bases). CDR1 is SGHNT and CDR2 is YENEEA in the germline V gene. This CDR3 is 13 amino acids long. Trimming shortened V by 2 bases and J by 2 bases, and 7 bases separated the two germline ends. As DNA, the CDR3 is TGTGCCAGCAGCTTAACCGGGACCTACGAGCAGTACTTC. This sequence encodes CASSLTGTYEQYF.

This sequence joins TRBV6-5 and TRBJ2-6, with 7 nucleotides matching TRBD1. The CDR3 covers 16 residues. V gave up 2 bases and J gave up 0 bases; unmatched junction bases: 1. CDR1 and CDR2 (germline): MNHEY, SVGAGI. CDR3 DNA sequence: TGTGCCAGCAGTTACCGGGACAGCTCTGGGGCCAACGTCCTGACTTTC. This translates into CASSYRDSSGANVLTF.

This rearrangement joins TRBV7-9 to TRBJ2-7, with 7 bases matching TRBD2. The CDR3 covers 16 residues. J lost 2 bases, V lost 5 bases, and 12 bases had no gene match. Germline lookup yields CDR1 SEHNR and CDR2 FQNEAQ (reference sequence). CDR3 DNA sequence: TGTGCCAGCAGCGCTACACATCGGGGAGGGACCTACGAGCAGTACTTC. Residues: CASSATHRGGTYEQYF.

The chain combines TRBV5-1 with TRBJ2-1; D not certain. Germline-derived CDR1 and CDR2 are SGHRS and YFSETQ. V lost 3 bases to trimming and J lost 0 bases, with 13 bases between them. The CDR3 consists of 16 residues. CDR3 amino acids: CASSSQNTSSYNEQFF. CDR3 sequence (DNA): TGCGCCAGCAGCTCACAAAATACAAGCTCCTACAATGAGCAGTTCTTC.

This clone was picked up one time. The chain links TRBV18 to TRBJ2-2; D gene ambiguous. CDR3 length: 18 amino acids. Germline V gene sequence: CDR1 KGHSH, CDR2 LQKENI. With 2 bases removed from V and 0 bases from J, the gap between germline ends came to 16 bases. The CDR3 spells CASSPKSMVAANTGELFF. In DNA, the CDR3 is TGTGCCAGCTCACCAAAATCGATGGTAGCCGCGAACACCGGGGAGCTGTTTTTT.

This clone turned up a few times. The chain has TRBV27 and TRBJ2-5; TRBD1 matches at 7 bases. Losses at the gene ends were 3 bases for V and 3 bases for J; bases not matched to a gene: 4. The CDR3 has 14 residues. CDR1 is MNHEY and CDR2 is SMNVEV in the germline V gene (reference sequence). The CDR3: CASSFLGTEETQYF. The CDR3 DNA is TGTGCCAGCAGTTTTCTAGGGACAGAAGAGACCCAGTACTTC.

This clone was seen only once. This chain joins TRBV2 and TRBJ2-7; TRBD1 aligns across 8 bases. Germline assignment: CDR1 SNHLY and CDR2 FYNNEI. V lost 3 bases and J lost 2; bases outside the gene matches: 0. CDR3 length: 13 amino acids. The CDR3 region is CASSEDRAYEQYF. The CDR3, as DNA: TGTGCCAGCAGTGAGGACAGGGCCTACGAGCAGTACTTC.